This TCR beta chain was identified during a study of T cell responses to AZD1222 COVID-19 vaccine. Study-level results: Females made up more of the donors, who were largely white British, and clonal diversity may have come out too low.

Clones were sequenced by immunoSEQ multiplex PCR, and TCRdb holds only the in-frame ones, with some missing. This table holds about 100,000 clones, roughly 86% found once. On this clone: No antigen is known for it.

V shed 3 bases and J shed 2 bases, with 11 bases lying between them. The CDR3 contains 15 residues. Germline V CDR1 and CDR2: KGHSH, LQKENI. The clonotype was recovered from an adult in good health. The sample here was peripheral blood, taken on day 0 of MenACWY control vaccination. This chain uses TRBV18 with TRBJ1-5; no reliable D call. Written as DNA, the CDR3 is TGTGCCAGCTCACCGGTGGGGAGAGGCAATCAGCCCCAGCATTTT. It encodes CASSPVGRGNQPQHF.